Listed below are T cell receptor beta chains from one sample, sequenced in a study of cytomegalovirus exposure and HLA in healthy donors. Clones were read by immunoSEQ multiplex PCR, and TCRdb kept only the in-frame ones, dropping some. The table includes 250,000 to 300,000 clones, about 86% detected once. Sequencing input: PBMCs. The source is a woman aged 18-29 years in good health and CMV-seronegative. Each CDR3 is given with its conserved first and last residue. The order of the fields is V gene, clone size, D gene, J gene, CDR3 protein, CDR3 DNA. A D gene is named only where the DNA matches it firmly. Clone sizes are given selectively: once, few, many, or a class where the clone is expanded.

V gene: TRBV29-1
clone size: once
D gene: .
J gene: TRBJ2-2
CDR3 protein: CSVEPGTATGELFF
CDR3 DNA: TGCAGCGTTGAGCCGGGAACCGCCACCGGGGAGCTGTTTTTT

V gene: TRBV30
clone size: .
D gene: .
J gene: TRBJ1-5
CDR3 protein: CAWSPLREGNSNQPQHF
CDR3 DNA: TGTGCCTGGAGCCCCCTGCGGGAAGGGAATAGCAATCAGCCCCAGCATTTT

V gene: TRBV30
clone size: .
D gene: TRBD2
J gene: TRBJ2-3
CDR3 protein: CAWIRLAGGDTQYF
CDR3 DNA: TGTGCCTGGATTCGACTAGCGGGAGGGGATACGCAGTATTTT

V gene: TRBV7-6
clone size: .
D gene: .
J gene: TRBJ2-7
CDR3 protein: CASSPQGFYEQYF
CDR3 DNA: TGTGCCAGCAGCCCTCAGGGCTTTTACGAGCAGTACTTC

V gene: TRBV11-2
clone size: few
D gene: TRBD1
J gene: TRBJ2-7
CDR3 protein: CASSQPPTGGYEQYF
CDR3 DNA: TGTGCCAGCAGTCAACCCCCGACAGGGGGCTACGAGCAGTACTTC

V gene: TRBV5-6
clone size: .
D gene: .
J gene: TRBJ1-5
CDR3 protein: CASSWGLDGYQPQHF
CDR3 DNA: TGTGCCAGCAGTTGGGGGCTGGACGGGTATCAGCCCCAGCATTTT

V gene: TRBV28
clone size: .
D gene: .
J gene: TRBJ1-2
CDR3 protein: CASSQGMFWGGNYGYTF
CDR3 DNA: TGTGCCAGCAGTCAAGGGATGTTTTGGGGGGGCAACTATGGCTACACCTTC

V gene: TRBV27
clone size: .
D gene: TRBD1
J gene: TRBJ1-2
CDR3 protein: CASSSTGESYYGYTF
CDR3 DNA: TGTGCCAGCAGTTCAACAGGGGAGTCATATTATGGCTACACCTTC

V gene: TRBV19
clone size: few
D gene: .
J gene: TRBJ2-2
CDR3 protein: CASSATDSTGELFF
CDR3 DNA: TGTGCCAGTAGTGCAACGGACAGCACCGGGGAGCTGTTTTTT

V gene: TRBV6-1
clone size: .
D gene: .
J gene: TRBJ2-3
CDR3 protein: CASIQIAPDTDTQYF
CDR3 DNA: TGTGCCAGCATACAAATAGCGCCGGACACAGATACGCAGTATTTT

V gene: TRBV19
clone size: .
D gene: TRBD2
J gene: TRBJ2-7
CDR3 protein: CASSIGLAGVYEQYF
CDR3 DNA: TGTGCCAGTAGTATAGGACTAGCGGGAGTCTACGAGCAGTACTTC

V gene: TRBV13
clone size: .
D gene: .
J gene: TRBJ1-5
CDR3 protein: CASSLRGQPQHF
CDR3 DNA: TGTGCCAGCAGCTTACGGGGTCAGCCCCAGCATTTT

V gene: TRBV4-1
clone size: few
D gene: TRBD1
J gene: TRBJ2-7
CDR3 protein: CASSLRQGQGYEQYF
CDR3 DNA: TGCGCCAGCAGCCTCAGACAGGGGCAAGGGTACGAGCAGTACTTC

V gene: TRBV4-1
clone size: .
D gene: .
J gene: TRBJ1-5
CDR3 protein: CASSQGGVGQPQHF
CDR3 DNA: TGCGCCAGCAGCCAAGGGGGGGTCGGGCAGCCCCAGCATTTT

V gene: TRBV6-5
clone size: .
D gene: .
J gene: TRBJ2-2
CDR3 protein: CASSYVVNTGELFF
CDR3 DNA: TGTGCCAGCAGTTACGTCGTGAACACCGGGGAGCTGTTTTTT

V gene: TRBV7-9
clone size: .
D gene: TRBD1
J gene: TRBJ2-7
CDR3 protein: CASSSLDRGHEQYF
CDR3 DNA: TGTGCCAGCAGCTCTTTGGACAGGGGCCACGAGCAGTACTTC

V gene: TRBV29-1
clone size: .
D gene: TRBD2
J gene: TRBJ2-1
CDR3 protein: CSDAGLAGRNEQFF
CDR3 DNA: TGCAGCGACGCGGGACTAGCGGGTAGGAATGAGCAGTTCTTC

V gene: TRBV4-1
clone size: .
D gene: TRBD1
J gene: TRBJ1-2
CDR3 protein: CASSQEAGGRPVWGYTF
CDR3 DNA: TGCGCCAGCAGCCAAGAGGCAGGGGGGCGCCCAGTATGGGGCTACACCTTC

V gene: TRBV6-1
clone size: .
D gene: TRBD2
J gene: TRBJ2-1
CDR3 protein: CASSRAGETYNEQFF
CDR3 DNA: TGTGCCAGCAGCCGAGCGGGGGAAACCTACAATGAGCAGTTCTTC

V gene: TRBV27
clone size: .
D gene: .
J gene: TRBJ2-7
CDR3 protein: CASSEQGGSYEQYF
CDR3 DNA: TGTGCCAGCAGTGAACAGGGGGGGAGCTACGAGCAGTACTTC

V gene: TRBV28
clone size: .
D gene: .
J gene: TRBJ1-1
CDR3 protein: CASSSPHRVGSEAFF
CDR3 DNA: TGTGCCAGCAGTTCTCCCCACCGGGTCGGGAGTGAAGCTTTCTTT

V gene: TRBV30
clone size: .
D gene: .
J gene: TRBJ1-2
CDR3 protein: CAWSPKGRGYTF
CDR3 DNA: TGTGCCTGGAGTCCTAAGGGGAGGGGCTACACCTTC

V gene: TRBV10-3
clone size: .
D gene: .
J gene: TRBJ1-6
CDR3 protein: CAINSGSSYNSPLHF
CDR3 DNA: TGTGCCATTAACTCCGGGAGCTCCTATAATTCACCCCTCCACTTT

V gene: TRBV11-2
clone size: .
D gene: .
J gene: TRBJ2-7
CDR3 protein: CASSSSRSSYEQYF
CDR3 DNA: TGTGCCAGCAGCTCCTCGCGGAGCTCCTACGAGCAGTACTTC

V gene: TRBV5-4
clone size: .
D gene: TRBD1
J gene: TRBJ1-5
CDR3 protein: CASSLITPGQAPDSNQPQHF
CDR3 DNA: TGTGCCAGCAGCTTAATAACTCCGGGACAGGCGCCAGATAGCAATCAGCCCCAGCATTTT

V gene: TRBV5-1
clone size: once
D gene: .
J gene: TRBJ2-7
CDR3 protein: CASSLGGSSYEQYF
CDR3 DNA: TGCGCCAGCAGCTTGGGAGGGAGCTCCTACGAGCAGTACTTC

V gene: TRBV7-9
clone size: .
D gene: .
J gene: TRBJ2-3
CDR3 protein: CASLNRDSTDTQYF
CDR3 DNA: TGTGCCAGCCTTAATCGGGACTCCACAGATACGCAGTATTTT

V gene: TRBV6-1
clone size: .
D gene: .
J gene: TRBJ2-7
CDR3 protein: CASSVSRSYEQYF
CDR3 DNA: TGTGCCAGCAGTGTCTCCCGGTCCTACGAGCAGTACTTC

V gene: TRBV18
clone size: .
D gene: .
J gene: TRBJ1-2
CDR3 protein: CASSPLLQGFEGYTF
CDR3 DNA: TGTGCCAGCTCACCGCTGCTACAGGGATTTGAGGGCTACACCTTC

V gene: TRBV11-2
clone size: .
D gene: .
J gene: TRBJ1-6
CDR3 protein: CASSLSLSPLHF
CDR3 DNA: TGTGCCAGCAGCTTATCCCTTTCACCCCTCCACTTT

V gene: TRBV2
clone size: .
D gene: TRBD1
J gene: TRBJ1-1
CDR3 protein: CASSWDSLNTEAFF
CDR3 DNA: TGTGCCAGCAGTTGGGACAGCTTGAACACTGAAGCTTTCTTT

V gene: TRBV6-5
clone size: .
D gene: .
J gene: TRBJ2-7
CDR3 protein: CASRDPGNYEQYF
CDR3 DNA: TGTGCCAGCAGGGATCCGGGAAACTACGAGCAGTACTTC

V gene: TRBV29-1
clone size: .
D gene: .
J gene: TRBJ1-1
CDR3 protein: CSARDRRMNTEAFF
CDR3 DNA: TGCAGCGCCAGAGACAGGCGCATGAACACTGAAGCTTTCTTT

V gene: TRBV6-4
clone size: .
D gene: TRBD2
J gene: TRBJ2-6
CDR3 protein: CASSDGGGSGANVLTF
CDR3 DNA: TGTGCCAGCAGTGACGGGGGGGGCTCTGGGGCCAACGTCCTGACTTTC

V gene: TRBV10-3
clone size: .
D gene: TRBD1
J gene: TRBJ2-2
CDR3 protein: CALRTGGTNTGELFF
CDR3 DNA: TGTGCCCTGAGGACAGGGGGCACGAACACCGGGGAGCTGTTTTTT

V gene: TRBV2
clone size: .
D gene: TRBD2
J gene: TRBJ2-7
CDR3 protein: CASSDPGLADYEQYF
CDR3 DNA: TGTGCCAGCAGTGACCCGGGGCTAGCGGACTACGAGCAGTACTTC

V gene: TRBV27
clone size: .
D gene: .
J gene: TRBJ2-7
CDR3 protein: CASSPTKEDSVPIYEQYF
CDR3 DNA: TGTGCCAGCAGTCCCACCAAAGAAGACTCGGTTCCCATCTACGAGCAGTACTTC

V gene: TRBV29-1
clone size: .
D gene: TRBD1
J gene: TRBJ2-2
CDR3 protein: CSVTRQGGTGELFF
CDR3 DNA: TGCAGCGTCACCCGACAGGGCGGCACCGGGGAGCTGTTTTTT

V gene: TRBV7-2
clone size: .
D gene: TRBD2
J gene: TRBJ2-1
CDR3 protein: CASSPRPASGGPYNEQFF
CDR3 DNA: TGTGCCAGCAGCCCCCGCCCCGCCAGCGGGGGGCCCTACAATGAGCAGTTCTTC

V gene: TRBV19
clone size: .
D gene: TRBD1
J gene: TRBJ1-2
CDR3 protein: CASSFGTGGELVSYGYTF
CDR3 DNA: TGTGCCAGTAGTTTCGGAACAGGGGGCGAATTGGTTTCCTATGGCTACACCTTC

V gene: TRBV4-3
clone size: .
D gene: TRBD1
J gene: TRBJ2-1
CDR3 protein: CASSQGRQGASGHNEQFF
CDR3 DNA: TGCGCCAGCAGCCAAGGAAGACAGGGGGCGAGTGGCCACAATGAGCAGTTCTTC

V gene: TRBV27
clone size: .
D gene: .
J gene: TRBJ1-1
CDR3 protein: CASIFHPEAFF
CDR3 DNA: TGTGCCAGCATTTTTCATCCTGAAGCTTTCTTT

V gene: TRBV28
clone size: .
D gene: TRBD1
J gene: TRBJ1-4
CDR3 protein: CASSRQGAFRATNEKLFF
CDR3 DNA: TGTGCCAGCAGTCGACAGGGGGCATTCCGGGCAACTAATGAAAAACTGTTTTTT

V gene: TRBV6-6
clone size: .
D gene: .
J gene: TRBJ2-5
CDR3 protein: CASALPSGQETQYF
CDR3 DNA: TGTGCCAGCGCGCTACCCAGCGGTCAAGAGACCCAGTACTTC

V gene: TRBV11-3
clone size: once
D gene: .
J gene: TRBJ1-1
CDR3 protein: CASSQITACGTEAFF
CDR3 DNA: TGTGCCAGCAGCCAGATTACAGCTTGTGGGACTGAAGCTTTCTTT

V gene: TRBV27
clone size: .
D gene: TRBD2
J gene: TRBJ2-5
CDR3 protein: CASAILLAGGQETQYF
CDR3 DNA: TGTGCCAGCGCGATCCTACTAGCGGGAGGACAAGAGACCCAGTACTTC

V gene: TRBV30
clone size: .
D gene: .
J gene: TRBJ2-7
CDR3 protein: CAWRSVPSAYEQYF
CDR3 DNA: TGTGCCTGGAGGTCGGTCCCCTCGGCCTACGAGCAGTACTTC

V gene: TRBV30
clone size: few
D gene: .
J gene: TRBJ1-1
CDR3 protein: CAWSLMGRSEAFF
CDR3 DNA: TGTGCCTGGAGTCTCATGGGCAGATCTGAAGCTTTCTTT

V gene: TRBV28
clone size: .
D gene: TRBD1
J gene: TRBJ2-7
CDR3 protein: CASSRGQDLSYEQYF
CDR3 DNA: TGTGCCAGCAGCCGCGGACAGGACCTTTCCTACGAGCAGTACTTC